These 23 T cell receptor beta chains share one sample of origin, sequenced in a study of T cell responses to AZD1222 COVID-19 vaccine. Sequencing used immunoSEQ multiplex PCR; TCRdb keeps in-frame clones, though not all of them. This sample has roughly 200,000 clones, with roughly 91% found just once. The starting material was peripheral blood, obtained on day 0 of MenACWY control vaccination. These receptors all stem from an adult in good health.

The rearrangement joins TRBV11-2 to TRBJ2-3; the D gene is possibly TRBD2 (7 bases). The CDR3 is 18 amino acids. Germline-derived CDR1 and CDR2 are SGHAT and FQNNGV. Trimming stripped 4 bases from V and 2 bases from J, with 22 bases between. CDR3: CASSWEGGGRGYTDTQYF. CDR3 nucleotide sequence: TGTGCCAGCAGCTGGGAAGGGGGGGGCAGAGGCTACACAGATACGCAGTATTTT.

This chain joins TRBV10-2 and TRBJ2-7, with no clear D. The V end lost 6 bases, the J end lost 0 bases, and 9 bases lay between the germline ends. This CDR3 contains 13 residues. Per the germline V gene, CDR1 is WSHSY and CDR2 is SAAADI. The DNA of the CDR3 is TGCGCCAGCAGAAACTTTGGCTCCTACGAGCAGTACTTC. Amino acid sequence: CASRNFGSYEQYF.

This clone was observed once. The V call is TRBV6-5, the J call TRBJ1-2, with TRBD1 matching over 7 bases. The CDR3 runs to 15 residues. Germline CDR1 is MNHEY and CDR2 is SVGAGI. V shed 6 bases, J shed 7 bases, and the junction held 14 bases outside the gene matches. Written as DNA, the CDR3 is TGTGCCAGCAGCCTCAACGACAGGGCGCGCGGTGGCTACACCTTC. As protein: CASSLNDRARGGYTF.

This chain connects TRBV7-2 to TRBJ1-2; 8 bases agree with TRBD1. The CDR3 extends over 11 amino acids. CDR1 is SGHTA and CDR2 is FQGNSA in the germline V gene. The trim removed 5 bases at V and 14 bases at J, leaving 7 bases unmatched. The CDR3: CASSNQGAGTF. The CDR3 DNA reads as TGTGCCAGCAGCAACCAGGGGGCTGGAACCTTC.

The genes are TRBV3-1 (or the pseudogene TRBV3-2) and TRBJ1-6, with D perhaps matching TRBD1 (5 bases). The CDR3 has 14 amino acids. Trimming left V 3 bases short and J 10 bases short, with 13 bases between. Germline V gene sequence: CDR1 LGHDT, CDR2 YNNKEL (reference sequence). CDR3 DNA: TGTGCCAGCAGCCACCGGGGCGTCGGGTCACCCCTCCACTTT. Encoded protein: CASSHRGVGSPLHF.

CDR3 in amino acids: CAWSVLRNQPQHF. The CDR3 DNA reads as TGTGCCTGGAGTGTTCTTAGGAATCAGCCCCAGCATTTT. This chain connects TRBV30 to TRBJ1-5; no firm D call. Germline assignment: CDR1 GTSNPN and CDR2 SVGIG (reference sequence). The CDR3 is 13 residues long. V gave up 0 bases and J gave up 4 bases, with 7 bases separating them.

V usage is TRBV5-1 and J usage is TRBJ1-2; maybe TRBD1 (5 bases). Trimming removed 1 base at V and 6 bases at J, with 19 bases between. Germline lookup yields CDR1 SGHRS and CDR2 YFSETQ. The CDR3 consists of 16 residues. The CDR3 coding sequence is TGCGCCAGCAGCTTGAACCCCACCGGGACCGAGAATGGCTACACCTTC. Translated, it gives CASSLNPTGTENGYTF.

The chain couples TRBV5-1 to TRBJ2-1; 12 nucleotides line up with TRBD2. Germline V lookup: CDR1 SGHRS, CDR2 YFSETQ. V dropped 1 base and J dropped 8; count of bases not matched to a gene: 4. The CDR3 runs 15 residues. This CDR3 reads CASSLTSGGPYEQFF. The CDR3 DNA reads TGCGCCAGCAGCTTGACTAGCGGGGGGCCCTATGAGCAGTTCTTC.

V gene TRBV5-4 combines with J gene TRBJ1-5; D unclear. Trimming pared 4 bases from V and 6 bases from J, leaving 29 bases between. Per the germline V gene, CDR1 is SGHNT and CDR2 is YYREEE (reference sequence). This CDR3 has 19 amino acids. The CDR3 region is CASSPSPTSAPERGQPQHF. The CDR3, as DNA: TGTGCCAGCAGCCCCTCTCCTACTTCTGCCCCAGAGCGGGGTCAGCCCCAGCATTTT.

The chain links TRBV19 to TRBJ2-3; possible D gene TRBD2, 6 bases. Germline assignment: CDR1 LNHDA and CDR2 SQIVND (reference sequence). Trimming pared 7 bases from V and 5 bases from J, leaving 13 bases between. CDR3 length: 13 amino acids. The CDR3 reads CASKAGTEDTQYF. CDR3 coding DNA: TGTGCCAGTAAGGCGGGAACTGAAGATACGCAGTATTTT.

V is TRBV18 and J is TRBJ2-3; TRBD2 is a possible D gene (6 bases). Deletions cut 6 bases from V and 4 bases from J, with 14 bases between. CDR1 is KGHSH, CDR2 LQKENI, per germline. The CDR3 is made up of 14 amino acids. The CDR3 protein is CASSRPLAPDTQYF. The CDR3 DNA reads as TGTGCCAGCTCCCGGCCACTAGCCCCAGATACGCAGTATTTT.

The chain joins TRBV11-3 to TRBJ2-2; 10 bases fit TRBD1. CDR1 is SGHNT, CDR2 YENEEA, per germline. J lost 7 bases, V lost 1 base, and 9 bases had no gene match. The CDR3 has 17 amino acids. The CDR3: CASSLGGDRGFGGELFF. The CDR3 coding sequence is TGTGCCAGCAGCTTAGGAGGGGACAGGGGATTTGGCGGGGAGCTGTTTTTT.

This chain joins TRBV5-4 and TRBJ2-5, with D possibly being TRBD1 or TRBD2 (5 bases each). Trimming pared 4 bases from V and 2 bases from J, leaving 15 bases between. Germline V lookup: CDR1 SGHNT, CDR2 YYREEE (reference sequence). The CDR3 loop spans 15 amino acids. CDR3 DNA: TGTGCCAGCAGCCCCTCGGGAAGGACACAAGAGACCCAGTACTTC. Its translation: CASSPSGRTQETQYF.

This clone was seen only a few times. Other DNA sequences of this sample code for an identical CDR3. The CDR3 is CASSLGRQETQYF. For the CDR3, the DNA is TGTGCCAGCAGCTTAGGGCGGCAAGAGACCCAGTACTTC. The rearrangement joins TRBV7-8 to TRBJ2-5, with no clear D. This CDR3 is 13 amino acids long. The germline CDR1 and CDR2 sequences are SGHVS and FQNEAQ. Trimming stripped 1 base from V and 2 bases from J, with 5 bases between.

The V and J genes are TRBV2 and TRBJ1-2; TRBD1 aligns across 8 bases. V lost 7 bases, J lost 5 bases, and 9 bases stayed unmatched. The length of the CDR3 is 14 residues. Germline V lookup: CDR1 SNHLY, CDR2 FYNNEI. The CDR3 loop is CASTPGQGRYGYTF. Written as DNA, the CDR3 is TGTGCCAGCACCCCCGGACAGGGTCGGTATGGCTACACCTTC.

The chain carries TRBV5-1 and TRBJ2-1; D ambiguous. This CDR3 spans 14 amino acids. V lost 1 base to trimming and J lost 9 bases, with 14 bases between them. In germline, CDR1 is SGHRS, CDR2 YFSETQ. Here the CDR3 reads CASSLPSLGSEQFF. The CDR3 nucleotides are TGCGCCAGCAGCTTGCCATCGTTGGGAAGTGAGCAGTTCTTC.

The J gene is TRBJ1-4, the V gene TRBV7-2; the D is unclear. CDR1 and CDR2 (germline): SGHTA, FQGNSA. V shed 1 base and J shed 8 bases, with 8 bases lying between them. The CDR3 covers 13 residues. The CDR3 coding sequence is TGTGCCAGCAGCTTAGGACACGCCGAAAAACTGTTTTTT. Its translation is CASSLGHAEKLFF.

This chain joins TRBV7-2 and TRBJ2-5; D might be TRBD2 (6 bases). Germline V gene sequence: CDR1 SGHTA, CDR2 FQGNSA. The V and J ends lost 2 bases and 1 base respectively, with 8 bases between them. The CDR3 consists of 14 residues. Written as DNA, the CDR3 is TGTGCCAGCAGCTTACGGGGGAGCCAAGAGACCCAGTACTTC. Translation: CASSLRGSQETQYF.

This chain links TRBV6-2 or TRBV6-3 with TRBJ2-7; possible D gene TRBD2, 6 bases. Trimming removed 6 bases from V and 2 bases from J, with 17 bases in between. The CDR3 covers 15 residues. CDR1 and CDR2 from the germline V gene are MNHEY and SVGEGT. The CDR3: CASSLTGGATYEQYF. The CDR3 DNA is TGTGCCAGCAGCCTCACCGGCGGGGCCACCTACGAGCAGTACTTC.

CDR3 coding DNA: TGCGCCAGCAGGGACGCAAGGGTAAGCGGCGAAGCTTTCTTT. As protein: CASRDARVSGEAFF. The chain links TRBV10-2 to TRBJ1-1; D gene uncertain. Germline V gene data show CDR1 as WSHSY and CDR2 as SAAADI. The CDR3 loop spans 14 amino acids. V lost 6 bases and J 8 bases, leaving 19 bases between the germline ends.

The chain combines TRBV29-1 with TRBJ1-1; possible D gene TRBD1, 5 bases. CDR1 is SQVTM and CDR2 is ANQGSEA in the germline V gene. This CDR3 region has 13 residues. V lost 6 bases and J 1 base, leaving 12 bases between the germline ends. CDR3 region: CSVAGRSNTEAFF. DNA for the CDR3: TGCAGCGTCGCGGGACGTTCGAACACTGAAGCTTTCTTT.

The chain has TRBV5-1 and TRBJ1-1; no clear D. The CDR3 consists of 14 residues. V lost 0 bases to trimming and J lost 2 bases, with 8 bases between them. Germline CDR1 is SGHRS and CDR2 is YFSETQ. The chain's CDR3 is CASSLGSLNTEAFF. The CDR3 region has the DNA TGCGCCAGCAGCTTGGGAAGTCTCAACACTGAAGCTTTCTTT.

The J gene is TRBJ1-3, the V gene TRBV28; 8 bases line up with TRBD1. The CDR3 contains 14 residues. V trimming: 7 bases; J trimming: 2 bases; junction bases outside the gene matches: 4. CDR1 is MDHEN and CDR2 is SYDVKM in the germline V gene. The CDR3 sequence is CASNRGQAGNTIYF. The CDR3 DNA is TGTGCCAGCAACCGGGGACAGGCTGGAAACACCATATATTTT.